This TCR beta chain was sequenced during a study of blood T cell repertoires in COVID-19. Looking at the study overall: T cells, B-cell-depleted T cells, or PBMCs provided the cDNA or gDNA that served as material.

Trimming took off 0 bases at V and 1 base at J, with 10 bases between the two ends. Germline V CDR1 and CDR2: MDHEN, SYDVKM. The length of the CDR3 is 15 residues. Clones were sequenced by immunoSEQ multiplex PCR, and TCRdb holds only the in-frame ones, with some missing. The profile shows hundreds of thousands of clones, approximately 86% of them singletons. In terms of age and location, participants ranged from about 18 to 89 years and lived in about 25 US areas. Cohorts were based on clinical histories the participants reported. Recovered Cohort 3 donors showed two negative PCRs, clearance, or symptom resolution.

Sample: PBMCs or T cells enriched from blood (not recorded which). The sequence derives from a woman under 40 who had recovered from COVID-19. The chain combines TRBV28 with TRBJ2-7; possible D gene TRBD1, 6 bases. CDR3 DNA: TGTGCCAGCAGTTTATGGCCAGGGGCTTCCTACGAGCAGTACTTC. Amino acids: CASSLWPGASYEQYF. The variable domain in full, with the rest retrieved from reference TRBV28 and TRBJ2-7, is DVKVTQSSRYLVKRTGEKVFLECVQDMDHENMFWYRQDPGLGLRLIYFSYDVKMKEKGDIPEGYSVSREKKERFSLILESASTNQTSMYLCASSLWPGASYEQYFGPGTRLTVT.